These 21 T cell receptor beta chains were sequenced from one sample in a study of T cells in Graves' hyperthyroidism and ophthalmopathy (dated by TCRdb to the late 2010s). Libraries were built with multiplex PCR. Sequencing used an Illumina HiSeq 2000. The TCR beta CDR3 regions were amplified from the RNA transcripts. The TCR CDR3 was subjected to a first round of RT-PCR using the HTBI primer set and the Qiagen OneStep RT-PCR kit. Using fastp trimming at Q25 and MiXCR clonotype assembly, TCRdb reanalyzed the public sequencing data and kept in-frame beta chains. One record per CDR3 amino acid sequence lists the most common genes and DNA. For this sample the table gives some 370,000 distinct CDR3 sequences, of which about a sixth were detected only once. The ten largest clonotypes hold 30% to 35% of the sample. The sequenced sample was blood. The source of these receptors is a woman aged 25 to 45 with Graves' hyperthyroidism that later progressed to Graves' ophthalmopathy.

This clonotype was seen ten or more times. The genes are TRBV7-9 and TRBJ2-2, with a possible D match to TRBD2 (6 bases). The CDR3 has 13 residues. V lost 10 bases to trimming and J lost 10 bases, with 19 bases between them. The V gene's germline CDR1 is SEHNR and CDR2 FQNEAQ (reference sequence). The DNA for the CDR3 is TGTGCCACTAAAGGAGGGATCTTTGAGGAGCTGTTTTTT. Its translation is CATKGGIFEELFF.

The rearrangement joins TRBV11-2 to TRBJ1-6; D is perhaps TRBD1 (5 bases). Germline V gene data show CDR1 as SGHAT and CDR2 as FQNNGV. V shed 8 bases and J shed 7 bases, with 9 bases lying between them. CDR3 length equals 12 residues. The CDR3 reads CASGPGNSPLHF. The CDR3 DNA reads TGTGCCAGCGGCCCAGGGAATTCACCCCTCCACTTT.

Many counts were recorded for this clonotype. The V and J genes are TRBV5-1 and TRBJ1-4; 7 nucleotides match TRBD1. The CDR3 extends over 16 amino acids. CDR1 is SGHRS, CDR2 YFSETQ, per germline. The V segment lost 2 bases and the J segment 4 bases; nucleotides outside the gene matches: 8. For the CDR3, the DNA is TGCGCCAGCAGCTTAAATCCGGGACAGAGTAATGAAAAACTGTTTTTT. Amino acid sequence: CASSLNPGQSNEKLFF.

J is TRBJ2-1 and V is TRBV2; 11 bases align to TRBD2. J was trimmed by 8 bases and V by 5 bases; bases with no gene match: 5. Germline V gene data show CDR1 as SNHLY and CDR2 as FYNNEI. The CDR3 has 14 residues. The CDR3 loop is CASSFLAGGDEQFF. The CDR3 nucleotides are TGTGCCAGCAGTTTCCTAGCGGGAGGCGATGAGCAGTTCTTC.

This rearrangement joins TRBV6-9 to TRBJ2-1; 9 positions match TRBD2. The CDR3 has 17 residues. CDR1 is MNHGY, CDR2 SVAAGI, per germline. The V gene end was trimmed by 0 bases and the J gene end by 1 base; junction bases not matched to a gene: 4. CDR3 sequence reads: CASSYSVAGASYNEQFF. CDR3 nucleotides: TGTGCCAGCAGTTATTCCGTAGCGGGAGCGTCCTACAATGAGCAGTTCTTC.

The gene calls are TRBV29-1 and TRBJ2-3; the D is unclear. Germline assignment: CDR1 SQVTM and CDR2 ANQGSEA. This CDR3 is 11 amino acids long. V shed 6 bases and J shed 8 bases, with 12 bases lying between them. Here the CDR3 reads CSVEDGPTQYF. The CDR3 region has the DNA TGCAGCGTCGAGGACGGGCCTACGCAGTATTTT.

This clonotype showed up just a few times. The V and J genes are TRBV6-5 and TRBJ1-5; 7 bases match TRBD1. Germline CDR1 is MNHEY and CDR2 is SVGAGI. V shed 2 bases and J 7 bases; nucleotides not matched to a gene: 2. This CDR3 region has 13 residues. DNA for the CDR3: TGTGCCAGCAGTTACGCAGGGGGGCAGCCCCAGCATTTT. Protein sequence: CASSYAGGQPQHF.

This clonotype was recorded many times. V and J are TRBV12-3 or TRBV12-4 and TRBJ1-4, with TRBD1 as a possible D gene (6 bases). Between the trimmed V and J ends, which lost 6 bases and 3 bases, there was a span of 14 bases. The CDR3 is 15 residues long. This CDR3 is CASRTTGYANEKLFF. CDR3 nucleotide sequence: TGTGCCAGCAGGACTACAGGGTATGCTAATGAAAAACTGTTTTTT.

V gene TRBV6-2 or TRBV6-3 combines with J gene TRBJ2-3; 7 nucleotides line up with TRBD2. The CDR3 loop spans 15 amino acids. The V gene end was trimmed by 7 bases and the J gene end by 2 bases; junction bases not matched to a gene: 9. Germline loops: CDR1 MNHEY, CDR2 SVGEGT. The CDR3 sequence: CASNLGTTHTDTQYF. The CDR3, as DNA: TGTGCCAGCAATCTCGGGACTACCCACACAGATACGCAGTATTTT.

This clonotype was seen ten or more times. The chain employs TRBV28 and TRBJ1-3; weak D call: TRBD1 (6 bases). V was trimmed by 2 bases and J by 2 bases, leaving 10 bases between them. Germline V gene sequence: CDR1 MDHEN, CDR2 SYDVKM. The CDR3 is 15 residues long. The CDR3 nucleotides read TGTGCCAGCAGTTTAACGGGGGGGCCTGGAAACACCATATATTTT. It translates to CASSLTGGPGNTIYF.

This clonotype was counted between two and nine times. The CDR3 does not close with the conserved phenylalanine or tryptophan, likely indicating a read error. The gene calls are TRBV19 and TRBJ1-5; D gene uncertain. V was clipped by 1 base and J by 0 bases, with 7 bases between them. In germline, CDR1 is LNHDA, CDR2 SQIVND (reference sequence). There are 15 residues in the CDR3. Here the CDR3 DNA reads TGTGCCAGTAGTATAGCAGCTTATAGCAATCAGCCCCAGCATCTT. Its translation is CASSIAAYSNQPQHL.

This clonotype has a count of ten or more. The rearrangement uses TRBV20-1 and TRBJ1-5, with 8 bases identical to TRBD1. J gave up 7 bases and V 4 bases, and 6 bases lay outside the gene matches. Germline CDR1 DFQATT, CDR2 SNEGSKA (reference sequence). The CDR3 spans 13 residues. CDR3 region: CSATTGQGQPQHF. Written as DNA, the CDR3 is TGCAGTGCTACCACTGGACAGGGCCAGCCCCAGCATTTT.

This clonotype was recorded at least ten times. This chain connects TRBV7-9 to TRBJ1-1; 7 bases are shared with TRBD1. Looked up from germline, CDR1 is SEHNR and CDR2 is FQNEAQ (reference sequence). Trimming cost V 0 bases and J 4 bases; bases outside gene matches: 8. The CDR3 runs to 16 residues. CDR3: CASSLARGLTGTEAFF. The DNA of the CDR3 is TGTGCCAGCAGCTTAGCAAGGGGGCTGACGGGCACTGAAGCTTTCTTT.

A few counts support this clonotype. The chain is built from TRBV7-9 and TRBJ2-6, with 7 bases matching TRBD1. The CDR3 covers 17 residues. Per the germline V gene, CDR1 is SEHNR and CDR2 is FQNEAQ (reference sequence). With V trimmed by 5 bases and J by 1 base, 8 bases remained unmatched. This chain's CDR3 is CASSPTGVISGANVLTF. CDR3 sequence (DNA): TGTGCCAGCAGCCCCACAGGGGTAATATCTGGGGCCAACGTCCTGACTTTC. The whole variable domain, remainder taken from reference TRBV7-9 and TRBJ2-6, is DTGVSQNPRHKITKRGQNVTFRCDPISEHNRLYWYRQTLGQGPEFLTYFQNEAQLEKSRLLSDRFSAERPKGSFSTLEIQRTEQGDSAMYLCASSPTGVISGANVLTFGAGSRLTVL.

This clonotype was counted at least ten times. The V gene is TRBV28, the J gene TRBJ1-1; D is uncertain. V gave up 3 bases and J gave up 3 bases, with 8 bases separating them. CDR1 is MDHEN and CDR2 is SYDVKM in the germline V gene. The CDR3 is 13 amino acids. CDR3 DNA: TGTGCCAGCAGTTTCTCTGAGTACACTGAAGCTTTCTTT. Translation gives CASSFSEYTEAFF.

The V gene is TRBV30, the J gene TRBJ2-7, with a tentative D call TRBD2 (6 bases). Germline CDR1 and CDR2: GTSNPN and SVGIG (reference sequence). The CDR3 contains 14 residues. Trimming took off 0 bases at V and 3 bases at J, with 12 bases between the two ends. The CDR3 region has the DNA TGTGCCTGGAGTGTCGGGACGGGAGTCTACGAGCAGTACTTC. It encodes CAWSVGTGVYEQYF.

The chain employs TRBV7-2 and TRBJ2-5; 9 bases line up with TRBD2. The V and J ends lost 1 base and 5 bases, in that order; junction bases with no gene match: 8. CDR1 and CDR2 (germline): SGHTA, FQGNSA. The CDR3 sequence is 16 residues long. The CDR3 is CASSLELAGVGETQYF. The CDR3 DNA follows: TGTGCCAGCAGCTTAGAACTAGCGGGCGTAGGGGAGACCCAGTACTTC.

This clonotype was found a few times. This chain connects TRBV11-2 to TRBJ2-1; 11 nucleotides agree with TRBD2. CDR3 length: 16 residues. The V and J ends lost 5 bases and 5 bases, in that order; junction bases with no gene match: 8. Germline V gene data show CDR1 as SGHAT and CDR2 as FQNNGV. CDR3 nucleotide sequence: TGTGCCAGCAGCGGACCTAGCGGGGGGAAGGACAATGAGCAGTTCTTC. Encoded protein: CASSGPSGGKDNEQFF.

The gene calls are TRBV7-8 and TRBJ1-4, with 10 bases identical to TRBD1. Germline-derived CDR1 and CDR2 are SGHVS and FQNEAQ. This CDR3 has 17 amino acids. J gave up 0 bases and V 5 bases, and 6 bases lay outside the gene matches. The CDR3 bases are TGTGCCAGCAGCCGGGACAGGGGTCCTACAACTAATGAAAAACTGTTTTTT. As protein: CASSRDRGPTTNEKLFF. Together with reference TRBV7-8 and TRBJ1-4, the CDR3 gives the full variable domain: GAGVSQSPRYKVAKRGQDVALRCDPISGHVSLFWYQQALGQGPEFLTYFQNEAQLDKSGLPSDRFFAERPEGSVSTLKIQRTQQEDSAVYLCASSRDRGPTTNEKLFFGSGTQLSVL.

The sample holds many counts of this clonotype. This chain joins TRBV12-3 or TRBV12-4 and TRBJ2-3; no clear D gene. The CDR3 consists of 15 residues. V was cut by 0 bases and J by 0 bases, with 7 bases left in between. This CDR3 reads CASSLAATSTDTQYF. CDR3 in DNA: TGTGCCAGCAGTTTAGCAGCTACGAGCACAGATACGCAGTATTTT.

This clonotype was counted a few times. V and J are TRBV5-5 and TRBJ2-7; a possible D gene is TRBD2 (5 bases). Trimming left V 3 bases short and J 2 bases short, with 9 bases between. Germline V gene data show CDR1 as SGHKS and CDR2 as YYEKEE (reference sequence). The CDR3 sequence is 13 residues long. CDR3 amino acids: CASSSTNTYEQYF. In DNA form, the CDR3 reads TGTGCCAGCAGCTCGACTAATACCTACGAGCAGTACTTC.